Below, 25 T cell receptor beta chains from the same sample are listed, as sequenced in a study of blood T cell repertoires in COVID-19 (dated by TCRdb to the early 2020s). The library relied on the immunoSEQ multiplex PCR assay. TCRdb's version of the immuneACCESS table is confined to in-frame rearrangements and falls short of the full clone set. An unresolved V gene accounts for under half of the shortfall where checked; the remainder is of unknown origin. Within this sample are approximately 130,000 clones, with about four fifths of them counted one time only. Clones ranked in the top ten supply 13% of the sample. The sample taken for sequencing was peripheral blood. These receptors were taken from a human donor in a cohort sampled during active COVID-19.

This clone was seen a single time. This chain joins TRBV1 and TRBJ2-4; TRBD1, as called in the table, went unchecked against the DNA. TRBV1 is deemed a pseudogene. The CDR3 loop spans 15 amino acids. The CDR3 loop reads CTSTEWDRRGNIQYF. The CDR3 DNA reads as TGCACCAGCACCGAATGGGATCGAAGGGGAAACATTCAGTACTTC.

J is TRBJ1-5 and V is TRBV19; TRBD1 aligns across 10 bases. J was trimmed by 6 bases and V by 6 bases; bases with no gene match: 8. CDR3 length: 15 amino acids. CDR1 and CDR2 (germline): LNHDA, SQIVND (reference sequence). The CDR3 loop reads CASSLDRGRGQPQHF. CDR3 sequence (DNA): TGTGCCAGTAGCCTCGACAGGGGGCGCGGTCAGCCCCAGCATTTT.

The chain combines TRBV12-3 or TRBV12-4 with TRBJ1-1; D may be TRBD1 (5 bases). V was trimmed by 6 bases and J by 8 bases, leaving 10 bases between them. The CDR3 runs 11 residues. The CDR3 loop reads CASSPGGEAFF. As DNA, the CDR3 is TGTGCCAGCAGCCCCGGGGGGGAAGCTTTCTTT.

The chain combines TRBV10-3 with TRBJ1-4; a weak D match, TRBD1 (5 bases). Per the germline V gene, CDR1 is ENHRY and CDR2 is SYGVKD. Trimming took 0 bases from V and 3 from J, leaving 8 bases between them. The CDR3 is 15 residues long. The CDR3 nucleotides read TGTGCCATCAGTGAGTCCCGCAGGGCTAATGAAAAACTGTTTTTT. This translates into CAISESRRANEKLFF.

V gene TRBV19 combines with J gene TRBJ2-7; D may be TRBD1 (6 bases). This CDR3 comprises 18 residues. CDR1 LNHDA and CDR2 SQIVND come from the germline V gene (reference sequence). V was shortened by 3 bases and J by 0 bases, with 21 bases between the two germline ends. The CDR3 nucleotides are TGTGCCAGTAGTATGGCCTTATCGGTACAGGGCTTCTCCTACGAGCAGTACTTC. It is translated as CASSMALSVQGFSYEQYF.

The J gene is TRBJ1-2, the V gene TRBV18; D is unresolved. The CDR3 runs to 16 residues. Per the germline V gene, CDR1 is KGHSH and CDR2 is LQKENI. V was shortened by 2 bases and J by 3 bases, with 16 bases between the two germline ends. CDR3 in amino acids: CASSPEGPGVDYGYTF. CDR3 nucleotides: TGTGCCAGCTCACCAGAAGGACCCGGGGTCGACTATGGCTACACCTTC.

This rearrangement joins TRBV5-1 to TRBJ1-1, with 8 positions matching TRBD1. The CDR3 spans 14 residues. Unmatched junction bases numbered 3, after V lost 4 bases and J lost 1 base. Germline V gene lookup returns CDR1 SGHRS and CDR2 YFSETQ. This chain's CDR3 is CASSGGQGNTEAFF. In DNA form, the CDR3 reads TGCGCCAGCAGCGGTGGACAGGGGAACACTGAAGCTTTCTTT. The full variable domain, with the rest looked up from reference TRBV5-1 and TRBJ1-1, is KAGVTQTPRYLIKTRGQQVTLSCSPISGHRSVSWYQQTPGQGLQFLFEYFSETQRNKGNFPGRFSGRQFSNSRSEMNVSTLELGDSALYLCASSGGQGNTEAFFGQGTRLTVV.

The genes are TRBV2 and TRBJ2-7; D not certain. The germline V gene has CDR1 SNHLY and CDR2 FYNNEI. The CDR3 length is 16 residues. Trimming pared 1 base from V and 2 bases from J, leaving 15 bases between. In nucleotides, the CDR3 is TGTGCCAGCAGTGAAGGTGGGCCCTCGCCCGCCTACGAGCAGTACTTC. The encoded protein is CASSEGGPSPAYEQYF.

The chain employs TRBV9 and TRBJ1-2; a weak D match, TRBD1 (6 bases). The CDR3 is 17 residues long. The V and J ends lost 1 base and 3 bases respectively, with 19 bases between them. Looked up from germline, CDR1 is SGDLS and CDR2 is YYNGEE. The CDR3 region is CASSVSTGLELDYGYTF. CDR3 DNA sequence: TGTGCCAGCAGCGTATCAACAGGGCTGGAGTTGGACTATGGCTACACCTTC.

The chain recombines TRBV27 with TRBJ1-2; TRBD1 aligns across 8 bases. The length of the CDR3 is 15 residues. V trimming: 0 bases; J trimming: 4 bases; junction bases outside the gene matches: 4. Germline values: CDR1 MNHEY, CDR2 SMNVEV (reference sequence). This CDR3 reads CASSLSAGGSYGYTF. DNA for the CDR3: TGTGCCAGCAGTTTATCGGCAGGGGGCAGCTATGGCTACACCTTC.

The chain carries TRBV9 and TRBJ1-4, with D maybe TRBD1 (5 bases). The CDR3 totals 14 residues. V lost 4 bases, J lost 10 bases, and 17 bases lay in between. Germline lookup yields CDR1 SGDLS and CDR2 YYNGEE. The CDR3 bases are TGTGCCAGCAGCCAAGACCTGGGGCCAGGAAAACTGTTTTTT. Translating it yields CASSQDLGPGKLFF.

V is TRBV14 and J is TRBJ1-4; perhaps TRBD1 as D (5 bases). Germline CDR1 is SGHDN and CDR2 is FVKESK. The length of the CDR3 is 15 residues. The ends were cut back, 3 bases at V and 5 bases at J, with 13 bases in the middle. Here the CDR3 DNA reads TGTGCCAGCAGCCAGGTGGACAAGGAGAATGAAAAACTGTTTTTT. Its protein is CASSQVDKENEKLFF.

The V and J genes are TRBV6-2 or TRBV6-3 and TRBJ2-7; 7 nucleotides match TRBD2. In germline, CDR1 is MNHEY, CDR2 SVGEGT. The V and J ends lost 3 bases and 2 bases, in that order; junction bases with no gene match: 13. This CDR3 is 17 amino acids long. CDR3 loop: CASSYDGSGRGTYEQYF. CDR3 coding DNA: TGTGCCAGCAGTTATGACGGTAGCGGGCGCGGCACCTACGAGCAGTACTTC.

The chain couples TRBV5-4 to TRBJ2-1, with TRBD2 as a possible D gene (6 bases). The CDR3 covers 14 residues. Germline-derived CDR1 and CDR2 are SGHNT and YYREEE (reference sequence). V was shortened by 2 bases and J by 5 bases, with 11 bases between the two germline ends. As DNA, the CDR3 is TGTGCCAGCAGCTTATACGGGGGAAACAATGAGCAGTTCTTC. It codes for CASSLYGGNNEQFF.

This chain connects TRBV19 to TRBJ2-7; D not certain. This CDR3 is 14 amino acids long. V was clipped by 4 bases and J by 3 bases, with 13 bases between them. CDR1 and CDR2 (germline): LNHDA, SQIVND (reference sequence). CDR3 sequence reads: CASSTGLFIYEQYF. For the CDR3, the DNA is TGTGCCAGTAGTACGGGTCTTTTTATCTACGAGCAGTACTTC.

The rearrangement uses TRBV30 and TRBJ1-6; 7 bases are a match to TRBD1. The V gene's germline CDR1 is GTSNPN and CDR2 SVGIG (reference sequence). The CDR3 contains 13 residues. The V gene end was trimmed by 5 bases and the J gene end by 9 bases; junction bases not matched to a gene: 7. CDR3 coding DNA: TGTGCCTGGGGTCCGACAGGGTTTTCACCCCTCCACTTT. Translating gives CAWGPTGFSPLHF.

The rearrangement uses TRBV6-1 and TRBJ2-1, with D perhaps TRBD1 (8 bases). The germline CDR1 and CDR2 sequences are MNHNS and SASEGT. The CDR3 is 17 residues long. Trimming shortened V by 4 bases and J by 2 bases, and 18 bases separated the two germline ends. This CDR3 reads CASSGTGRGPTYNEQFF. The CDR3 bases are TGTGCCAGCAGTGGGACAGGGAGGGGGCCCACCTACAATGAGCAGTTCTTC.

The chain has TRBV9 and TRBJ1-2, with TRBD1 as a possible D gene (5 bases). The CDR3 extends over 12 amino acids. Deletions cut 0 bases from V and 6 bases from J, with 6 bases between. Germline values: CDR1 SGDLS, CDR2 YYNGEE. The CDR3 reads CASSVGGDGYTF. DNA of the CDR3: TGTGCCAGCAGCGTAGGGGGCGATGGCTACACCTTC.

V gene TRBV7-9 combines with J gene TRBJ2-1; possible D gene TRBD1, 6 bases. The CDR3 consists of 13 residues. CDR1 SEHNR and CDR2 FQNEAQ come from the germline V gene (reference sequence). V shed 5 bases and J shed 11 bases, with 16 bases lying between them. Here the CDR3 DNA reads TGTGCCAGCAGCCCAGGGGACGTATCCAAGCAGTTCTTC. Protein sequence: CASSPGDVSKQFF. The whole variable domain, remainder taken from reference TRBV7-9 and TRBJ2-1, is DTGVSQNPRHKITKRGQNVTFRCDPISEHNRLYWYRQTLGQGPEFLTYFQNEAQLEKSRLLSDRFSAERPKGSFSTLEIQRTEQGDSAMYLCASSPGDVSKQFFGPGTRLTVL.

J is TRBJ1-4 and V is TRBV25-1; D may be TRBD1 (5 bases). This CDR3 is 14 amino acids long. The germline V and J ends were trimmed by 2 bases and 7 bases, with 11 bases remaining between them. The V gene's germline CDR1 is MGHDK and CDR2 SYGVNS. CDR3 residues: CASSEPREAEKLFF. The CDR3 nucleotides are TGTGCCAGCAGTGAACCCAGGGAGGCTGAAAAACTGTTTTTT. Combining the CDR3 with reference TRBV25-1 and TRBJ1-4 gives the whole variable domain EADIYQTPRYLVIGTGKKITLECSQTMGHDKMYWYQQDPGMELHLIHYSYGVNSTEKGDLSSESTVSRIRTEHFPLTLESARPSHTSQYLCASSEPREAEKLFFGSGTQLSVL.

This chain links TRBV3-1 (or the pseudogene TRBV3-2) with TRBJ1-2, with D possibly matching TRBD1 (5 bases). Between the trimmed V and J ends, which lost 1 base and 4 bases, there was a span of 10 bases. The CDR3 sequence is 14 residues long. Germline CDR1 and CDR2: LGHDT and YNNKEL (reference sequence). Here the CDR3 reads CASSQGLTAYGYTF. CDR3 in DNA: TGTGCCAGCAGCCAAGGTTTGACAGCCTATGGCTACACCTTC.

V is TRBV9 and J is TRBJ2-1, with 8 bases matching TRBD1. CDR1 and CDR2 (germline): SGDLS, YYNGEE. The CDR3 is made up of 15 amino acids. V shed 2 bases and J 6 bases; nucleotides not matched to a gene: 7. The chain's CDR3 is CASSVRQGSGNEQFF. As DNA, the CDR3 is TGTGCCAGCAGCGTTCGACAGGGGAGCGGCAATGAGCAGTTCTTC.

The rearrangement links TRBV30 to TRBJ2-1; the D gene is possibly TRBD2 (5 bases). The CDR3 sequence is 14 residues long. V dropped 7 bases and J dropped 7 bases, with 20 bases sitting between them. Germline CDR1 and CDR2: GTSNPN and SVGIG (reference sequence). CDR3 nucleotide sequence: TGTGCCTCCGCCCGTCGGGGAGCGCATAATGAGCAGTTCTTC. This sequence encodes CASARRGAHNEQFF.

The chain couples TRBV10-1 to TRBJ2-2, with 11 bases aligning to TRBD2. J lost 6 bases, V lost 2 bases, and 2 bases had no gene match. Per germline, CDR1 WNHNN and CDR2 SYGVQD (reference sequence). The CDR3 contains 15 residues. DNA for the CDR3: TGCGCCAGCAGTGAGAATAGCGGGGGGGCCGGGGAGCTGTTTTTT. It yields the protein CASSENSGGAGELFF.

V is TRBV4-2 and J is TRBJ2-3, with a weak D call TRBD2 (5 bases). CDR1 and CDR2 from the germline V gene are LGHNA and YNFKEQ. The CDR3 contains 14 residues. Between the trimmed V and J ends, which lost 1 base and 6 bases, there was a span of 11 bases. The CDR3, as DNA: TGTGCCAGCAGCCAAGCCGGGGTAACTGATACGCAGTATTTT. Translating gives CASSQAGVTDTQYF.